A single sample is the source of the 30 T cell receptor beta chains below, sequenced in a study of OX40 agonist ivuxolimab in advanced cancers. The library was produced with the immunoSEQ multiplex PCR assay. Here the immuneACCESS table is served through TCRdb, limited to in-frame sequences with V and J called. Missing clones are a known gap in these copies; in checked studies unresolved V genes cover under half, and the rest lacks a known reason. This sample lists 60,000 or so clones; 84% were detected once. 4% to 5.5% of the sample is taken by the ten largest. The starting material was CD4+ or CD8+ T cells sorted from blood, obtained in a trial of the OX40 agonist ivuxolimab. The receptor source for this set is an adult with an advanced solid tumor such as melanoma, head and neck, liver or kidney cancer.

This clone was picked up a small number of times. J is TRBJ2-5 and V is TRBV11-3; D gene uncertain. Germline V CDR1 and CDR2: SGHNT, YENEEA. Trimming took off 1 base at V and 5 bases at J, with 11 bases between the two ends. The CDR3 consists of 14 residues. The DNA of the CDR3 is TGTGCCAGCAGCTTAGGAGTGGTCCCTGAGACCCAGTACTTC. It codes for CASSLGVVPETQYF.

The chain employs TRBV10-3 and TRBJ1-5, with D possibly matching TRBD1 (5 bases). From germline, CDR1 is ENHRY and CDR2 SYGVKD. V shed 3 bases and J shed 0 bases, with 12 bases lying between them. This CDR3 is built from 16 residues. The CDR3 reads CAISDSKTDSNQPQHF. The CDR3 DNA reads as TGTGCCATCAGTGACTCAAAGACAGATAGCAATCAGCCCCAGCATTTT.

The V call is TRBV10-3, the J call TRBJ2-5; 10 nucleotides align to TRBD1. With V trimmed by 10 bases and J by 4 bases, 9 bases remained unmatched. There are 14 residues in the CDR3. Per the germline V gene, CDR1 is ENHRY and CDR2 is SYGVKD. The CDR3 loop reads CATKKTGGGETQYF. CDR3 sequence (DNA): TGTGCCACCAAGAAGACAGGGGGCGGAGAGACCCAGTACTTC.

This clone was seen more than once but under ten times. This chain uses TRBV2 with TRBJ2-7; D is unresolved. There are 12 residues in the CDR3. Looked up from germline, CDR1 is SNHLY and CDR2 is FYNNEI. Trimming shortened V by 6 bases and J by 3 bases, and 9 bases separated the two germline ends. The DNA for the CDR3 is TGTGCCAGCAGGCTTCTGGTCTACGAGCAGTACTTC. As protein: CASRLLVYEQYF.

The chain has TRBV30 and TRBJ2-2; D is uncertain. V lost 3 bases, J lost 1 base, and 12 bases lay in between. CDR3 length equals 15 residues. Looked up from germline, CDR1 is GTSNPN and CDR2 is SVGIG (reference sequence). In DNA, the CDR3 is TGTGCCTGGAGGGGCGGCAGGAAGAACACCGGGGAGCTGTTTTTT. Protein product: CAWRGGRKNTGELFF.

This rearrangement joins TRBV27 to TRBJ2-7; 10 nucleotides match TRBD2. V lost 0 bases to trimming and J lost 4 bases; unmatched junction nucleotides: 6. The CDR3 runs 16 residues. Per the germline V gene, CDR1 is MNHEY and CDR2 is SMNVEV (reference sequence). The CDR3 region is CASSLSSSGSLYEQYF. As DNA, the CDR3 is TGTGCCAGCAGTTTATCGTCTAGCGGGAGCCTATACGAGCAGTACTTC.

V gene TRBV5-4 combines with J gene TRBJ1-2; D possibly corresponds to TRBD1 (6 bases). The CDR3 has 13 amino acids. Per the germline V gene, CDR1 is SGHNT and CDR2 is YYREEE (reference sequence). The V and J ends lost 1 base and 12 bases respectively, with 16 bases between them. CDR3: CASSLMGQAKDTF. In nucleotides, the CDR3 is TGTGCCAGCAGCTTGATGGGACAAGCAAAAGACACCTTC.

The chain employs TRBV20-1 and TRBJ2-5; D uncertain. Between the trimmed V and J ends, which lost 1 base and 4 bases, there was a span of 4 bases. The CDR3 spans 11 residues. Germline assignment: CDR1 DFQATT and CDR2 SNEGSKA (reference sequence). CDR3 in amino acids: CSARVRETQYF. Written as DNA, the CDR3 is TGCAGTGCTAGAGTCCGAGAGACCCAGTACTTC.

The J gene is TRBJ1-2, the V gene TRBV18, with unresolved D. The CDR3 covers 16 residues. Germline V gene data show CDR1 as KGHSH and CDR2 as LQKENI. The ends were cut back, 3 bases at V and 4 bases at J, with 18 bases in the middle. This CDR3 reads CASSPTPDLVIYGYTF. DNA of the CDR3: TGTGCCAGCTCACCGACCCCCGACCTGGTGATCTATGGCTACACCTTC.

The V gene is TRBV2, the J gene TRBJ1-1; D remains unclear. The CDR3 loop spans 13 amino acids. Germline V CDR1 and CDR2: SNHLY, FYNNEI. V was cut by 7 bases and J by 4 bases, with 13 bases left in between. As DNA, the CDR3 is TGTGCCAGCATAAGGGCCATGGGCACTGAAGCTTTCTTT. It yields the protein CASIRAMGTEAFF.

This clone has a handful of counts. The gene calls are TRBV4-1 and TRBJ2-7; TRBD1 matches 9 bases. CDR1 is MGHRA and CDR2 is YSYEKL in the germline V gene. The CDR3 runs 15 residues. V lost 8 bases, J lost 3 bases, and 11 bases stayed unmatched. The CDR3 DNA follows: TGCGCCAGCCCACAACGCGGGACAGGGAACTACGAGCAGTACTTC. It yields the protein CASPQRGTGNYEQYF.

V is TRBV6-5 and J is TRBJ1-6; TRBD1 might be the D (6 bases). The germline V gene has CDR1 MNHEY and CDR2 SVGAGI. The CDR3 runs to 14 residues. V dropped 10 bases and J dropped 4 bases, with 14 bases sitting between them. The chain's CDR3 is CATLKGQYNSPLHF. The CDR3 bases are TGTGCCACCTTGAAGGGACAATATAATTCACCCCTCCACTTT.

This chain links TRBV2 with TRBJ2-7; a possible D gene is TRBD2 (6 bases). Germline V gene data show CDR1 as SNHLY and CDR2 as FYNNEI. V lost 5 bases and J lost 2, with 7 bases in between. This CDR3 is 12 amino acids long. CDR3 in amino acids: CASSSGPYEQYF. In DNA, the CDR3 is TGTGCCAGCAGTAGCGGGCCCTACGAGCAGTACTTC.

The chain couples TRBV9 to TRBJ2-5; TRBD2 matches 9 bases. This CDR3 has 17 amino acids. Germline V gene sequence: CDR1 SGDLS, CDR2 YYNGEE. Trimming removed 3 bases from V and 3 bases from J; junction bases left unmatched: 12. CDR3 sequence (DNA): TGTGCCAGCAGCGCCGTGGGTGGGGCTAGCGGGAAAGAGACCCAGTACTTC. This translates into CASSAVGGASGKETQYF.

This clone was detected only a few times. In DNA form, the CDR3 reads TGTGCCAGCAGTACAGGGTGGGAGACCCAGTACTTC. Translated: CASSTGWETQYF. V usage is TRBV2 and J usage is TRBJ2-5; maybe TRBD1 (6 bases). This CDR3 region has 12 residues. The V and J ends lost 5 bases and 5 bases respectively, with 9 bases between them. Germline lookup yields CDR1 SNHLY and CDR2 FYNNEI.

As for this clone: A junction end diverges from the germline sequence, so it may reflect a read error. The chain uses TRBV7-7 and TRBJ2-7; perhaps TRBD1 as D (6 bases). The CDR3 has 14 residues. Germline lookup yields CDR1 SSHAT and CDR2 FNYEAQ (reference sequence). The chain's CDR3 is CASSQDRFAYEQYF. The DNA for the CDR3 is TGTGCTAGCAGCCAGGACAGATTTGCCTACGAGCAGTACTTC.

CDR3 DNA: TGTGCCAGCAGTTCGGGCAGGGAGACCTACGAGCAGTACTTC. It yields the protein CASSSGRETYEQYF. The chain links TRBV6-5 to TRBJ2-7, with D possibly being TRBD1 or TRBD2 (5 bases each). Trimming took 4 bases from V and 2 from J, leaving 12 bases between them. CDR3 length: 14 amino acids. Germline V lookup: CDR1 MNHEY, CDR2 SVGAGI.

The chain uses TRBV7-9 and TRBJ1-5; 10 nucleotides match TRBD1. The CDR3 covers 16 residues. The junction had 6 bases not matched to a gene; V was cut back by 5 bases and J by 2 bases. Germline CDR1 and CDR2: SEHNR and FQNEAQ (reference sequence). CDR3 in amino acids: CASSPYGTGGNQPQHF. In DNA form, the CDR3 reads TGTGCCAGCAGCCCGTATGGGACAGGGGGCAATCAGCCCCAGCATTTT.

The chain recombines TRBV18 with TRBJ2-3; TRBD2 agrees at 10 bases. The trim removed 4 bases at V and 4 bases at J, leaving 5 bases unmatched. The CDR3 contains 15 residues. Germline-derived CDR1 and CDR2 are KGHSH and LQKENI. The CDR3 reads CASSQASGSSDTQYF. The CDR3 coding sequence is TGTGCCAGCTCACAGGCTAGCGGGAGTTCAGATACGCAGTATTTT.

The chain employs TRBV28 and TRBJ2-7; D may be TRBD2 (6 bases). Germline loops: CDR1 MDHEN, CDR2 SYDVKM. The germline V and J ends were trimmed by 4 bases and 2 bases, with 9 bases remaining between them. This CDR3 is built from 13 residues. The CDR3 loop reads CASSSPSAYEQYF. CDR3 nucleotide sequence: TGTGCCAGCAGTTCCCCTAGCGCCTACGAGCAGTACTTC.

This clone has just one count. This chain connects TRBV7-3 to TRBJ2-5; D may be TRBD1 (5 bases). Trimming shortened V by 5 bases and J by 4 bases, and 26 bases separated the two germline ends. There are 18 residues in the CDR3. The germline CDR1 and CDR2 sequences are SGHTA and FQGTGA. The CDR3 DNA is TGTGCCAGCAGCGCCTCAGGGCCCCTGCCAAGCATAACAGAGACCCAGTACTTC. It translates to CASSASGPLPSITETQYF.

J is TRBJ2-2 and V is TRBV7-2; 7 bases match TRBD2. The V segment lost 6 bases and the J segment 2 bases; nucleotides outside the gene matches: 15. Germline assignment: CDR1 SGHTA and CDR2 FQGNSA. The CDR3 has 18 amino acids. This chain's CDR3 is CASRPGWGTGGNTGELFF. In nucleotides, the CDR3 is TGTGCCAGCAGACCAGGGTGGGGTACGGGGGGAAACACCGGGGAGCTGTTTTTT. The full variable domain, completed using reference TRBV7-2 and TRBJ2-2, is GAGVSQSPSNKVTEKGKDVELRCDPISGHTALYWYRQSLGQGLEFLIYFQGNSAPDKSGLPSDRFSAERTGGSVSTLTIQRTQQEDSAVYLCASRPGWGTGGNTGELFFGEGSRLTVL.

The CDR3 nucleotides read TGTGCCAGCAGCCAAACATTCAATGAGCAGTTCTTC. Translating gives CASSQTFNEQFF. J is TRBJ2-1 and V is TRBV11-3; D is ambiguous. V shed 5 bases and J shed 6 bases, with 8 bases lying between them. This CDR3 comprises 12 residues. The germline gives CDR1 SGHNT, CDR2 YENEEA.

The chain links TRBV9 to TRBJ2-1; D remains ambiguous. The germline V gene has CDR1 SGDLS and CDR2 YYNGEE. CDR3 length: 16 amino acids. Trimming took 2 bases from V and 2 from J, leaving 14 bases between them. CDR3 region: CASSVGVGNPYNEQFF. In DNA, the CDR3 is TGTGCCAGCAGCGTCGGCGTGGGAAATCCCTACAATGAGCAGTTCTTC.

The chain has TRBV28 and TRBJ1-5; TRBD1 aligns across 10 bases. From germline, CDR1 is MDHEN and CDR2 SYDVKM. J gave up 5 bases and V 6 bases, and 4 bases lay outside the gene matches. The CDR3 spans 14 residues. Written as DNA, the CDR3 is TGTGCCAGCAGCCCTGGGACAGGGGATCAGCCCCAGCATTTT. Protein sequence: CASSPGTGDQPQHF.

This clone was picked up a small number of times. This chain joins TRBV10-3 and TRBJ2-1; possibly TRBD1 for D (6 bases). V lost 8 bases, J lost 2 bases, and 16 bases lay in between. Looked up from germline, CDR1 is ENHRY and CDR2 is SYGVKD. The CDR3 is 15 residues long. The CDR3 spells CAIGEPGQAYNEQFF. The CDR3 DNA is TGTGCCATCGGAGAACCGGGACAAGCCTACAATGAGCAGTTCTTC.

CDR3 coding DNA: TGTGCCAGCAGCTTGGGTCCCACCCGCTATGGCTACACCTTC. It specifies CASSLGPTRYGYTF. V is TRBV5-6 and J is TRBJ1-2; D is ambiguous. V lost 0 bases and J 4 bases, leaving 10 bases between the germline ends. This CDR3 has 14 amino acids. Per the germline V gene, CDR1 is SGHDT and CDR2 is YYEEEE.

CDR3 region: CASSEGGLEQYF. DNA of the CDR3: TGCGCCAGCAGTGAGGGGGGGTTGGAGCAGTACTTC. V gene TRBV10-2 combines with J gene TRBJ2-7, with D perhaps TRBD2 (6 bases). In germline, CDR1 is WSHSY, CDR2 SAAADI. V lost 2 bases and J lost 7, with 9 bases in between. The CDR3 contains 12 residues.

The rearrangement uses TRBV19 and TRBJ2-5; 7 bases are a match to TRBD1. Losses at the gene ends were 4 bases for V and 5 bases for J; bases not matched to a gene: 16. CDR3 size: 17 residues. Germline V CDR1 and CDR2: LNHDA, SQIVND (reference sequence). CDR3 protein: CASSTIPGQVQGETQYF. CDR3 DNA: TGTGCCAGTAGTACTATTCCTGGACAGGTCCAAGGGGAGACCCAGTACTTC. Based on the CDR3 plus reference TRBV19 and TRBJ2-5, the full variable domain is DGGITQSPKYLFRKEGQNVTLSCEQNLNHDAMYWYRQDPGQGLRLIYYSQIVNDFQKGDIAEGYSVSREKKESFPLTVTSAQKNPTAFYLCASSTIPGQVQGETQYFGPGTRLLVL.

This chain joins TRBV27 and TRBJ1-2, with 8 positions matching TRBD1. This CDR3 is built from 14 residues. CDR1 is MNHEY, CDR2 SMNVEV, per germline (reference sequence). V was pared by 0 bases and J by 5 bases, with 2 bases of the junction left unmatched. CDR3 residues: CASSLSWTGYGYTF. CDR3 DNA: TGTGCCAGCAGTTTATCGTGGACAGGGTATGGCTACACCTTC.